What follows are 3 T cell receptor beta chains derived from one specimen sequenced in a study of CD8 T cells in Susac syndrome. Reverse transcription of roughly 0.5 to 1 ug RNA was carried out with random hexamers. TCRdb fed the immunoSEQ multiplex PCR reads into MiXCR, producing one record per CDR3 protein. Of some 150,000 distinct CDR3 sequences listed, roughly 94% are singletons. The specimen sequenced was CD8+ T cells from PBMCs. The receptor set was obtained from a human donor with multiple sclerosis.

J is TRBJ2-2 and V is TRBV2; 8 nucleotides agree with TRBD1. From germline, CDR1 is SNHLY and CDR2 FYNNEI. V dropped 6 bases and J dropped 7; count of bases not matched to a gene: 4. The CDR3 runs 13 residues. The CDR3 sequence: CASRTGVNGELFF. The CDR3 region has the DNA TGTGCCAGCAGGACAGGGGTGAACGGGGAGCTGTTTTTT.

DNA of the CDR3: TGCAGCGTTGAAATCCTCAGGGACAGCTCCTACGAGCAGTACTTC. Translated: CSVEILRDSSYEQYF. The chain carries TRBV29-1 and TRBJ2-7, with 7 bases matching TRBD1. This CDR3 is built from 15 residues. The J segment lost 0 bases and the V segment lost 2 bases, leaving 7 bases of the junction unmatched. The V gene's germline CDR1 is SQVTM and CDR2 ANQGSEA.

The chain has TRBV20-1 and TRBJ1-2; D gene ambiguous. Trimming stripped 5 bases from V and 4 bases from J, with 23 bases between. This CDR3 has 16 residues. CDR1 is DFQATT, CDR2 SNEGSKA, per germline (reference sequence). The CDR3 DNA reads as TGCAGTGCTGCCGACATGGGAGAGGGATGGGGCTATGGCTACACCTTC. The encoded protein is CSAADMGEGWGYGYTF.